The sequence of this T cell receptor beta chain was determined in a study of Ad26.COV2.S vaccination and SARS-CoV-2 variants. The treatment: some 20 received Ad26.COV2.S at low or high dose, single or two shots; roughly five received placebo; per-sample allocation not given. Repertoires come from day 63 after the first vaccine or placebo injection. Looked up from germline, CDR1 is SNHLY and CDR2 is FYNNEI. The CDR3 consists of 16 residues. The V end was cut by 8 bases, the J end by 0 bases, with 17 bases between. Produced via immunoSEQ multiplex PCR; TCRdb's table is partial and in-frame only. The sample carries about 350,000 clones, 88% recorded once.

This sequence was found in a person between 18 and 60 years old who received the Ad26.COV2.S COVID-19 vaccine or a placebo. This chain connects TRBV2 to TRBJ1-5; no clear D gene. This material consisted of peripheral blood, taken in a trial of Ad26.COV2.S vaccine versus placebo. CDR3 loop: CASHLQGPYSNQPQHF. CDR3 in DNA: TGTGCCAGCCACCTACAAGGCCCCTATAGCAATCAGCCCCAGCATTTT.